This TCR beta chain was recorded in a study of response to subunit inactivated influenza vaccine (dated by TCRdb to the late 2010s). About the full investigation: The study used deep quantitative T cell receptor repertoire profiling to track responses to a trivalent subunit inactivated influenza vaccine. The research as a whole found: The authors suggested that each seasonal influenza vaccination may recruit only a limited number of new T cells.

As encoded in the germline V gene, CDR1 is MDHEN while CDR2 is SYDVKM. V and J are truncated by 4 bases and 6 bases respectively, leaving an intervening sequence of 9 bases. The CDR3 sequence holds 13 residues, the cysteine and phenylalanine included. CDR3 DNA is the only sequence kept; it has 39 bases, read in frame from the first base. Library creation used RT-PCR. For sequencing, an Illumina HiSeq 2500 was employed. TCRdb reanalyzed the raw reads on its own, using fastp at Q25 for trimming and MiXCR for clone calling, and kept in-frame beta chains. Merged by CDR3 protein, the rows form single entries marked with the most common genes and DNA. Within this sample are under 850,000 distinct CDR3 sequences, with roughly 18% of them counted one time only. Jointly, the top ten make up about a tenth of the sample. This clonotype came up a few times. The specificity of this receptor is unknown. Base qualities are not at hand, and no much larger clone is one base apart.

The sample consisted of PBMCs from blood, taken more than 4 days after vaccination. This TCR was recovered from a man aged 50-59 years who received an inactivated influenza vaccine. Donor details come from another sample of the same person, matched by shared clones. The V gene is TRBV28 and the J gene is TRBJ1-4; there is no confident call for the D gene. At the DNA level, the sequence is TGTGCCAGCAGTTCCAGCTCGGATGAAAAACTGTTTTTT. This encodes CASSSSSDEKLFF.